The T cell receptor beta chain described here comes from a study of cytomegalovirus exposure and HLA in healthy donors listed by TCRdb under 2017. General notes on the study: An earlier analysis of roughly 630 of the donors reported 276 Gb of sequence data and some 120 million unique TCR beta sequences from about 200 million T cells. An early release covering roughly 640 HLA-typed donors comprised roughly 300 gigabases of sequencing data and tens of millions of unique TCR sequences. Of the 300 to 450 genotyped donors, roughly 80% fell in the genetic ancestry cluster associated with self-reported Caucasian donors. The study was designed to test whether signatures of past pathogen exposure could be identified by cataloging public T cell receptors. Using immunosequencing, the study profiled T cell repertoires from around 680 subjects and related those repertoires to cytomegalovirus serostatus. In addition to the first cohort of roughly 700 subjects, a separate validation cohort of approximately 130 different subjects was used. High-throughput TCR immunosequencing, statistical association of individual TCRs with disease status, and machine learning were combined to predict cytomegalovirus infection status. In a later analysis, previously published TCR beta repertoires from roughly 710 donors were re-analyzed and high-resolution HLA genotyping was added so that TCR occurrence patterns could be studied. In the later analysis, no new phenotypic data were used to find candidate immune exposures; instead, reliance was placed on TCR beta sequences and their occurrence across donors. In an earlier analysis of roughly 600 of the donors, high-throughput TCR beta sequencing was used to judge whether each TCR beta V gene segment behaved as functional or pseudogenic. Donor age, sex, ethnicity and CMV serostatus were compiled alongside the repertoire data. A later genetic analysis used genome-wide SNP genotypes for about 60% of the 666 donors, treating that subset as a discovery cohort. All discovery cohort repertoires had been generated using a single sequencing platform. HLA typing included class I and class II loci at four-digit resolution. The number of typed donors differed by locus: 629-630 for A, B, C, DRB1 and DQB1; approximately 520 for DQA1; some 590 for DPA1; and 400 to 480 for DPB1. A handful of DR-DQ haplotypes were handled as single units for association and clustering because linkage in the cohort was strong. Among 398 genotyped donors of the cohort, an average of around 220,000 unique TCR beta nucleotide sequences was sequenced per donor, of which 15% to 20% were non-productive.

Here is what the overall study found, with its caveats: According to a later analysis, most CMV-associated TCR beta chains appeared to be HLA-restricted, and the HLA associations seemed to be driven largely by CMV exposure. CMV serostatus was the only immune exposure information available for the cohort. When HLA alleles, especially DR and DQ, strongly co-occurred, TCR associations were difficult to assign to individual alleles. Compared with equally common non-associated chains, HLA-associated TCR beta chains in a later analysis were more clonally expanded and had lower generation probabilities. While some public TCRs were present in many individuals, most TCR sequences turned up only very rarely across donors. Presence/absence analyses assumed roughly uniform sequencing depth across donors, an assumption that may not hold. The authors suggested that the approach could potentially be generalized to other disease states and immunological phenotypes. A later analysis reported that several top co-occurrence clusters appeared linked to parvovirus B19, influenza, CMV and Epstein-Barr virus. At a false discovery rate of 0.05, a later analysis linked under 20,000 TCR beta sequences to specific HLA alleles. A further reported finding was that TCR beta sequences accurately predicted the HLA-A and HLA-B alleles for most subjects in the first cohort. According to a later genetic analysis, donors in an Asian-associated ancestry cluster had fewer N-insertions in productive TCRs than the approximately 700-donor mean. In both the original and validation cohorts, the classifier was reported to diagnose cytomegalovirus status with high specificity and sensitivity. Linkage disequilibrium might explain the correlated functional status among segregating V segments, but an unknown experimental factor could not be excluded. A few of the identified cytomegalovirus-associated TCR beta chains were confirmed in vitro to be specific for cytomegalovirus antigens. Because HLA typing was unavailable for some donors at each locus, only the typed subset was used in association tests. In a later analysis, the rate of TCR association differed among HLA loci, with DRB1 alleles having the most associated TCRs and HLA-C alleles having the fewest. V-gene and J-gene trimming of TCR beta chains was associated with a missense DCLRE1C variant in a later genetic analysis, and the association was replicated in an independent cohort. A cluster of highly shared sequence variants was judged likely to be a technical artifact of the sequencing pipeline. The study gave a list of over 150 TCR beta chains associated with cytomegalovirus. An earlier analysis of some 590 of the donors showed that most TCR beta V segments appeared in productive rearrangements either about 87% or about 30% of the time, which broadly matched IMGT annotations. In this cohort, only TCR beta chains were sequenced, and detectable features were limited by the absence of alpha or paired-chain data. The earlier analysis of 587 of the donors excluded 15 to 20 rarely observed V segments, including chromosome 9 orphons, because counts were too low.

Library creation used the immunoSEQ multiplex PCR assay. The multiplex PCR relied on a mix of 60 forward primers for TCR Vbeta segments and 13 reverse primers for TCR Jbeta segments. The CDR3 region of rearranged TCR beta genes was amplified from genomic DNA by a multiplex PCR assay. The amplified TCR beta libraries were sequenced on the Illumina HiSeq System as 87-base-pair reads. The authors' pipeline ran thus. A later analysis tallied tens of millions of unique TCR beta chains across the 666 repertoires, and about 12 million of those chains were shared by two or more donors. To remove PCR and sequencing errors, raw reads were error-corrected and collapsed into unique sequences using a nearest-neighbor algorithm that merged closely related sequences. Alignment of CDR3 sequences to IMGT reference sequences was used to assign V, D and J gene segments. For a sequence to be retained, a match of at least six nucleotides was required to both a V gene segment and a J gene segment. Rearrangements were classified as productive when the CDR3 lacked stop codons and remained in frame with V and J, and all other rearrangements were classified as non-productive. CDR3 was defined according to IMGT convention as the region running from the second conserved V-encoded cysteine to the conserved J-encoded phenylalanine. Sequences without an unambiguous match to a single V gene segment were excluded from the earlier analysis of over 500 of the donors. In an earlier analysis of more than 500 of the donors, a V segment was called functional when productive rearrangements were above 56.7%, and segregating when the standard deviation between donors exceeded 5%. To diagnose cytomegalovirus status from the catalog of TCR beta chain sequences, a statistical classification framework was built. A later analysis assigned V and J genes by comparing TCR nucleotide sequences with IMGT/GENE-DB human TR gene sequences. In a later analysis, CDR3 sequences and most-parsimonious VDJ recombination scenarios were assigned using the TCRdist pipeline. A later analysis defined each TCR beta chain by its CDR3 amino acid sequence plus V-gene family, and excluded reads lacking a unique V-gene family. In a later analysis, approximately 590 highly shared, low-generation-probability nucleotide sequences were removed to address suspected cross-contamination and a sequencing artifact. For each public chain, a later analysis derived a clonal expansion index from normalized ranks of inferred template counts within each repertoire. Generation probabilities in a later analysis came from a VDJ recombination model fitted to out-of-frame rearrangements, and those results were checked against IGoR. In a later analysis, hypergeometric tests were used to score TCR-TCR, TCR-HLA and TCR-CMV co-occurrence, with a repertoire-size bias correction applied to TCR pairs. A later analysis estimated false discovery rates by permuting HLA or CMV assignments 20 times. In a later analysis, co-occurring TCRs were grouped with DBSCAN, and TCRdist sequence similarity was added when clustering was performed within HLA-allele-positive subsets. For co-occurrence clustering, repertoires with fewer than 30,000 or more than 120,000 public chains were excluded, along with five repertoires with anomalous nucleotide sharing. Drawn from immuneACCESS, this table holds only the in-frame rearrangements with V and J called that TCRdb kept. Clones are partly lost; checked studies trace under half to an unresolved V gene and leave the rest unexplained. V and J calls and clone size are as listed in that table; D and trimming were resolved from the DNA. The sample table shows approximately 110,000 clones, and more than 80% are seen once. Jointly, the top ten make up 5% to 6.5% of the sample.

To note about this clone: Its antigen has not been determined. Base qualities are not recorded, but no much larger clone differs from it by a single base.

The cohort consisted of 600 to 700 healthy bone marrow donors. All cohort members were sampled while nominally healthy, although unrecorded immune exposures were likely present. The donor was CMV seronegative and was included in the group of several hundred seronegative cohort members. A peripheral blood sample was collected from each donor, and TCR beta sequencing was performed on peripheral blood mononuclear cells. The Qiagen DNeasy Blood Extraction Kit was used to extract genomic DNA from the blood cell samples. The receptor was isolated from a man aged 18 to 29 in good health and CMV-seronegative. The source material was PBMCs.

The DNA is TGTGCCAGCAGTGCCATATGGACAGGGAGTCAGCAAGCTTTCTTT. The translation is CASSAIWTGSQQAFF. The chain uses TRBV6-1 and TRBJ1-1; 8 middle bases align to TRBD1. The CDR3 numbers 15 residues from cysteine through phenylalanine. CDR3 DNA is the only sequence kept; it has 45 bases, read in frame from the first base. CDR1 is given as MNHNS and CDR2 as SASEGT, both from the germline V gene. V is cut back by 4 bases and J by 9 bases, with 13 bases in the junction unmatched.